Below, one T cell receptor (beta chain) is given with its context. Its antigen is still unknown. Qualities for individual bases were not recorded, and no much larger clone is one base off. At one collaborating source in Seattle, patients were enrolled during active infection and were followed longitudinally through the course of disease. The collaborating institutions used their own protocols to collect whole blood in K2EDTA tubes. For TCRbeta analysis, collaborator samples were shipped as frozen whole blood, as isolated PBMCs, or as DNA extracted from either sample type. The immunoSEQ Assay, a bias-controlled multiplex PCR, was used to amplify TCRbeta CDR3 regions from genomic DNA. The authors processed their data as follows. Within the assay, amplification of reference gene primers was used to estimate how many nucleated cells each sample contained. To quantify the absolute abundance of each unique TCRbeta CDR3 rearrangement, sequence reads were collapsed and filtered. For each sample, productive Simpson clonality was calculated as the square root of Simpson's diversity index across productive rearrangements. TCRdb carries this immuneACCESS record with in-frame sequences only. Its versions omit some clonotypes, under half of them owing to an unresolved V gene in the studies checked, with the rest unexplained. Clone size and V and J calls were adopted from that table, with D and trimming inferred from the DNA. For this sample the table gives about 440,000 clones, of which approximately 88% were detected only once. Roughly 13% of the sample belongs to the ten largest clones.

The data originate from a study of blood T cell repertoires in COVID-19 (dated by TCRdb to about 2020). For the study in its entirety: Samples from collaborators originated in the United States, Italy and Spain and spanned both the acute and convalescent phases of COVID-19. The prospective study material was composed of cDNA or gDNA derived from T cells, B-cell-depleted T cells, or PBMCs. Deeply sampled blood TCRbeta repertoires from subjects exposed to, actively infected with, or recovered from COVID-19 were included in the dataset. A freely available public database, intended as a resource for researchers studying the immune response to SARS-CoV-2, is where the repertoires were released. Samples came from the ongoing ImmuneRACE study (first 160 participants) plus 1,254 subjects from 6 global collaborators. Sample metadata almost always included a de-identified subject ID, COVID-19 status, age in years and sex. Where available, HLA class I and class II types were obtained from metadata supplied by the sample provider rather than from assay-based typing.

From the germline V gene, CDR1 is MDHEN and CDR2 is SYDVKM. The CDR3 sequence holds 12 residues, the cysteine and phenylalanine included. Only CDR3 DNA remains: 36 bases, in frame from the first base. Deletion took 1 base off V and 5 bases off J, with a span of 5 bases between the germline ends. Overall study results and their limits: The amount of clinical and demographic metadata varied by source and participant and was provided uncurated.

The specimen sequenced was peripheral blood. The chain employs TRBV28 and TRBJ1-2; no D gene can be assigned with confidence. The receptor comes from a woman in her fifties or sixties with COVID-19, enrolled during active disease. CDR3 protein: CASSLYAYGYTF. The bases read TGTGCCAGCAGTTTATACGCGTATGGCTACACCTTC.